This T cell receptor beta chain was observed in a study of cytomegalovirus exposure and HLA in healthy donors. As for the study in general: In an early release, HLA-typed donors contributed roughly 85 million unique TCR sequences. General study points: In a later analysis, HLA-associated TCR beta chains were more clonally expanded than equally common others. The likely explanation for a cluster of highly shared sequence variants was sequencing artifact.

This CDR3 is built from 15 residues. CDR1 SGHTA and CDR2 FQGTGA come from the germline V gene. V lost 5 bases, J lost 7 bases, and 15 bases lay in between. On this clone: Its matching antigen is unknown.

The PCR ran on 60 Vbeta and 13 Jbeta primers. Original methodology: Later analysis identified some 80 million unique TCR beta chains, about 10 million shared. Assay: immunoSEQ multiplex PCR; the TCRdb copy retains only in-frame clones and omits some. The V and J calls and the clone size are those of that table, but D and trimming were determined from the DNA. The table includes about 52,000 clones, 60% to 75% detected once. This TCR came from a woman aged 50 to 65 in good health and CMV-seronegative. J is TRBJ1-6 and V is TRBV7-3; possible D gene TRBD1, 5 bases. The sequenced material came from PBMCs. The CDR3 nucleotides are TGTGCCAGCAGCCCCGTTGCGGGGACCAATTCACCCCTCCACTTT. Its protein is CASSPVAGTNSPLHF.